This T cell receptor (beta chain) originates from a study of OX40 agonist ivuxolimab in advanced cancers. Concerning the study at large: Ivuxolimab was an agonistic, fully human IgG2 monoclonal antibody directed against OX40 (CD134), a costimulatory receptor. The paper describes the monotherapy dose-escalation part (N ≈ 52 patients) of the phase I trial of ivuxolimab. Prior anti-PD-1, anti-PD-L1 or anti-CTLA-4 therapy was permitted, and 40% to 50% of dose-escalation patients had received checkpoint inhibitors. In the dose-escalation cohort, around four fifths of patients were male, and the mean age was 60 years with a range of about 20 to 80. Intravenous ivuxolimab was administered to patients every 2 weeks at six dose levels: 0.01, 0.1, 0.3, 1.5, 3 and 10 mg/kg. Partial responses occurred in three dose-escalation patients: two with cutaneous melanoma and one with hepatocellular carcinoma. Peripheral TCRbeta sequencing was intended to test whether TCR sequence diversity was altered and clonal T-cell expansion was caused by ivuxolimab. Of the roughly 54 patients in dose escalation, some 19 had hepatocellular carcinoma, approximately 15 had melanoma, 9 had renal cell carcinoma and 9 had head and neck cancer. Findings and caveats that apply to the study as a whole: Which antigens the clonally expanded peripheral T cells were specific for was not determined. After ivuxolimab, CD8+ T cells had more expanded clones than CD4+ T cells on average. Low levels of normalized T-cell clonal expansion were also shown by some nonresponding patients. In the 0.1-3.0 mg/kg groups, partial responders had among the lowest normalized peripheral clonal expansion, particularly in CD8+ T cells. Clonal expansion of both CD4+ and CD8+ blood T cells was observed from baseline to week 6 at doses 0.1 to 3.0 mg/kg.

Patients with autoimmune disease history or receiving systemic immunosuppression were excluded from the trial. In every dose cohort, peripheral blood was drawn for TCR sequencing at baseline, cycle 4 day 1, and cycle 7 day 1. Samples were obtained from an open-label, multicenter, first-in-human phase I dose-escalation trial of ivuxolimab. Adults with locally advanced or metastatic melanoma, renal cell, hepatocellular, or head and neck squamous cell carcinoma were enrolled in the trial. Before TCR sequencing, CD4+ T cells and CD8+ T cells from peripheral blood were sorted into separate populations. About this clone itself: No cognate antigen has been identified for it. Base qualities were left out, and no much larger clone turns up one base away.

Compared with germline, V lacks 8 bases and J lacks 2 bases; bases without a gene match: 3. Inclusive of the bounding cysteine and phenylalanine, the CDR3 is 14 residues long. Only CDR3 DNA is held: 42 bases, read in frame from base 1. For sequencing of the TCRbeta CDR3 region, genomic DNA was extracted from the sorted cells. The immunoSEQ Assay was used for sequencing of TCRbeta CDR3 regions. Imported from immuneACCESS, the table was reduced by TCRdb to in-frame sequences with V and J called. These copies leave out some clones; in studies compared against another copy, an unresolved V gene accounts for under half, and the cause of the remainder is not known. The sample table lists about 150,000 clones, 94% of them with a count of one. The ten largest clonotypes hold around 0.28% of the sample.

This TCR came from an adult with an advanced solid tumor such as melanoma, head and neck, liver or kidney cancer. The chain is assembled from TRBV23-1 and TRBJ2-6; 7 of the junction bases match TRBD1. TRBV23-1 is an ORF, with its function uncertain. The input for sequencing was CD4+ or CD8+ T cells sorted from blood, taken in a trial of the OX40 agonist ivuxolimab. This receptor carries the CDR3 CASGQETGANVLTF. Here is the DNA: TGCGCCAGCGGACAGGAAACTGGGGCCAACGTCCTGACTTTC.